The rows below give T cell receptor beta chains drawn from one sample of a study of cytomegalovirus exposure and HLA in healthy donors. Sequencing used immunoSEQ multiplex PCR; TCRdb keeps in-frame clones, though not all of them. The table includes some 220,000 clones, around nine tenths detected once. The specimen sequenced was PBMCs. The receptors shown here come from a woman between 18 and 29 years old in good health and CMV-seronegative. CDR3s include the opening cysteine and the closing phenylalanine or tryptophan. D genes are given only for firm matches. Size is stated for part of the rows, as once, few or many counts, or as a class when the clone is expanded.

D	size	V	J	CDR3	DNA
.	.	TRBV7-9	TRBJ1-2	CASSLRELNYGYTF	TGTGCCAGCAGCTTACGGGAACTTAACTATGGCTACACCTTC
.	.	TRBV14	TRBJ1-1	CASSQDLSSEAFF	TGTGCCAGCAGCCAAGATCTGAGTTCCGAAGCTTTCTTT
TRBD1	.	TRBV6-5	TRBJ2-7	CASSYSRGPLYYEQYF	TGTGCCAGCAGTTACTCGAGGGGGCCCCTTTACTACGAGCAGTACTTC
.	.	TRBV2	TRBJ1-5	CASSEFLSGLGVNQPQHF	TGTGCCAGCAGTGAATTCTTGAGTGGGTTAGGGGTCAATCAGCCCCAGCATTTT
.	.	TRBV2	TRBJ1-1	CACHGESGTEAFF	TGTGCTTGTCACGGGGAGAGCGGCACTGAAGCTTTCTTT
.	once	TRBV6-5	TRBJ2-1	CASRPDRSSYNEQFF	TGTGCCAGCAGGCCCGACAGGAGCTCCTACAATGAGCAGTTCTTC
TRBD1	once	TRBV11-2	TRBJ1-5	CASSRQGGNQPQHF	TGTGCCAGCAGCCGACAGGGGGGCAATCAGCCCCAGCATTTT
.	.	TRBV15	TRBJ1-2	CATSGGDTSNYGYTF	TGTGCCACCAGCGGAGGGGACACATCCAACTATGGCTACACCTTC
TRBD1	once	TRBV5-6	TRBJ2-7	CASSLGGTGSSYEQYF	TGTGCCAGCAGCTTGGGAGGGACAGGGAGCTCCTACGAGCAGTACTTC
TRBD1	.	TRBV5-1	TRBJ1-2	CASSPAGTGHGYTF	TGCGCCAGCAGCCCGGCTGGGACAGGACATGGCTACACCTTC
.	.	TRBV5-6	TRBJ1-2	CASSLESGRYGYTF	TGTGCCAGCAGCTTGGAGTCAGGGCGTTATGGCTACACCTTC
TRBD1	.	TRBV2	TRBJ1-1	CASSGQGGGQTEAFF	TGTGCCAGCAGTGGACAGGGTGGGGGCCAGACTGAAGCTTTCTTT
TRBD1	.	TRBV2	TRBJ1-2	CASIRGQGARGNGYTF	TGTGCCAGCATCCGGGGACAGGGGGCTAGAGGAAATGGCTACACCTTC
TRBD2	.	TRBV5-4	TRBJ2-7	CASSRTSGIIGEQYF	TGTGCCAGCAGCCGGACTAGCGGGATCATTGGGGAGCAGTACTTC
TRBD1	.	TRBV4-3	TRBJ1-2	CASSHIEGQGARGYTF	TGCGCCAGCAGCCACATTGAGGGACAGGGGGCGCGAGGCTACACCTTC
TRBD1	.	TRBV4-1	TRBJ2-1	CASSQPGQGTRSAQFF	TGCGCCAGCAGCCAACCGGGACAGGGTACGAGGTCGGCCCAGTTCTTC
TRBD1	once	TRBV5-1	TRBJ2-5	CASSWTGDETQYF	TGCGCCAGCAGCTGGACAGGGGACGAGACCCAGTACTTC
.	.	TRBV4-3	TRBJ1-2	CASSQGARKPFSYGYTF	TGCGCCAGCAGCCAAGGTGCTAGGAAGCCTTTTAGCTATGGCTACACCTTC
TRBD1	.	TRBV27	TRBJ1-1	CASSPLAGGRSRTEAFF	TGTGCCAGCAGTCCGCTTGCAGGGGGGCGGAGTCGCACTGAAGCTTTCTTT
TRBD1	.	TRBV7-2	TRBJ1-2	CASSYSGGSSGYTF	TGTGCCAGCAGCTATTCAGGGGGTAGCAGTGGCTACACCTTC
.	.	TRBV11-2	TRBJ1-2	CASSPKFGSGYGYTF	TGTGCCAGCAGCCCGAAGTTCGGGTCTGGCTATGGCTACACCTTC
TRBD2	.	TRBV4-3	TRBJ2-7	CASSQDLGGSESYEQYF	TGCGCCAGCAGCCAAGACCTCGGCGGGAGTGAATCCTACGAGCAGTACTTC
.	.	TRBV9	TRBJ2-1	CASSVVGTPVGSYNEQFF	TGTGCCAGCAGCGTAGTTGGGACTCCCGTGGGCTCCTACAATGAGCAGTTCTTC
.	few	TRBV7-9	TRBJ1-1	CASSPVGGNTEAFF	TGTGCCAGCAGCCCCGTAGGGGGTAACACTGAAGCTTTCTTT
.	.	TRBV7-9	TRBJ1-2	CASSPKFITDYGYTF	TGTGCCAGCAGCCCCAAATTTATAACAGACTATGGCTACACCTTC
.	.	TRBV5-1	TRBJ2-6	CASSPRVAESSGANVLTF	TGCGCCAGCAGTCCCCGGGTGGCAGAGTCCTCTGGGGCCAACGTCCTGACTTTC
.	.	TRBV4-1	TRBJ2-1	CASSQDLESKQFF	TGCGCCAGCAGCCAAGATCTCGAGTCAAAACAGTTCTTC